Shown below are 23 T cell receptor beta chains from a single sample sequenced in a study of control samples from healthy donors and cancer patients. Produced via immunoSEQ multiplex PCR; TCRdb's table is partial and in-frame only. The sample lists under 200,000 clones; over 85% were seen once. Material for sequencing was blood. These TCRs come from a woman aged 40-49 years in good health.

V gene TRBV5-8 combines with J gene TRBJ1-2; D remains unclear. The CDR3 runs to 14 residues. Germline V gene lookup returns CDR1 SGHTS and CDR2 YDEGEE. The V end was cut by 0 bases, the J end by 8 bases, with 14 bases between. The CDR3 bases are TGTGCCAGCAGCTTGGGACGGCCGCGCGGAGGCTACACCTTC. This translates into CASSLGRPRGGYTF.

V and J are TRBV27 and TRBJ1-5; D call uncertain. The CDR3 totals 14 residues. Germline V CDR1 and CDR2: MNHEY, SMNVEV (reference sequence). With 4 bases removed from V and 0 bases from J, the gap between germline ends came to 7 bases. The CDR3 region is CASSSQTSNQPQHF. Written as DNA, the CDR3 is TGTGCCAGCAGTTCCCAGACTAGCAATCAGCCCCAGCATTTT.

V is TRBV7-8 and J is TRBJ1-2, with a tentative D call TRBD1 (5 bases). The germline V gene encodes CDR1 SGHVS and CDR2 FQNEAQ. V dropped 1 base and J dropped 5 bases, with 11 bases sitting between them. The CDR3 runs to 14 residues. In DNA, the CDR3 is TGTGCCAGCAGCTTAGAGAGGCGGGGGTATGGCTACACCTTC. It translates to CASSLERRGYGYTF.

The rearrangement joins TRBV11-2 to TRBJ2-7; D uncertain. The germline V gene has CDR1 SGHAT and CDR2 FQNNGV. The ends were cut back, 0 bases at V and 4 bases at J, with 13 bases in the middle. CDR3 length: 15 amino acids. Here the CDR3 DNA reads TGTGCCAGCAGCTTAGATGAGGAGCTTTGGTACGAGCAGTACTTC. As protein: CASSLDEELWYEQYF.

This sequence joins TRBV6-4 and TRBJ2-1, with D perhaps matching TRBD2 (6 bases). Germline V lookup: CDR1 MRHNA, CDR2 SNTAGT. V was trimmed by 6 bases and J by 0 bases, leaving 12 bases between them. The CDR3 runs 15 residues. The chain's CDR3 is CASSLGLSSYNEQFF. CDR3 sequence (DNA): TGTGCCAGCAGCCTGGGACTCAGCTCCTACAATGAGCAGTTCTTC.

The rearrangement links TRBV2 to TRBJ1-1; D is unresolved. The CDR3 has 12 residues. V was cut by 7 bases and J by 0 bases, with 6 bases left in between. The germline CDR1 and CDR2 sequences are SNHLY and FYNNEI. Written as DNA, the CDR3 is TGTGCCAGCAAGAAGGTGAACACTGAAGCTTTCTTT. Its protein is CASKKVNTEAFF.

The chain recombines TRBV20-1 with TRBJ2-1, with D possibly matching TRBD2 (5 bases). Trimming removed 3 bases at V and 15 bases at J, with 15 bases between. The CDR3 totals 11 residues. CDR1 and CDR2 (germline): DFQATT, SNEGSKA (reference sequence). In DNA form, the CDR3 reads TGCAGTGCTAGTGGTAGGGCGAGGGCGTTCTTC. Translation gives CSASGRARAFF.

The CDR3 region has the DNA TGTGCCAGCAGCTTAGTTCTGGGGACGAACACTGAAGCTTTCTTT. It specifies CASSLVLGTNTEAFF. The genes are TRBV11-3 and TRBJ1-1, with a weak D call TRBD1 (5 bases). Germline V gives CDR1 SGHNT, CDR2 YENEEA. This CDR3 is built from 15 residues. Trimming left V 1 base short and J 1 base short, with 10 bases between.

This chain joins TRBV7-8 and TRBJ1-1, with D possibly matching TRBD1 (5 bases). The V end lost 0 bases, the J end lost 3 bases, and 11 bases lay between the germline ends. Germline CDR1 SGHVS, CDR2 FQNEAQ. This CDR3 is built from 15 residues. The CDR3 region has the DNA TGTGCCAGCAGCTTAGCGATGGTAGGGGACACTGAAGCTTTCTTT. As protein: CASSLAMVGDTEAFF.

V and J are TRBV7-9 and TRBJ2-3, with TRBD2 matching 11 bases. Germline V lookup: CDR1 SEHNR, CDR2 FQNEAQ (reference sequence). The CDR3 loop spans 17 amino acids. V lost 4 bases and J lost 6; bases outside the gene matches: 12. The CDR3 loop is CASSYGGLAEEGDTQYF. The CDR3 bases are TGTGCCAGCAGCTACGGGGGACTAGCGGAAGAAGGCGATACGCAGTATTTT. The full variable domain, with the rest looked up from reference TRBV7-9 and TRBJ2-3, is DTGVSQNPRHKITKRGQNVTFRCDPISEHNRLYWYRQTLGQGPEFLTYFQNEAQLEKSRLLSDRFSAERPKGSFSTLEIQRTEQGDSAMYLCASSYGGLAEEGDTQYFGPGTRLTVL.

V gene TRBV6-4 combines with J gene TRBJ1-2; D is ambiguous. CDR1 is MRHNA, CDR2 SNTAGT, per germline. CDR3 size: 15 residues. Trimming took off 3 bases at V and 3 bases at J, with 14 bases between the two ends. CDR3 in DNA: TGTGCCAGCAGTGAGGAGGGATTTTCGTACTATGGCTACACCTTC. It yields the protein CASSEEGFSYYGYTF.

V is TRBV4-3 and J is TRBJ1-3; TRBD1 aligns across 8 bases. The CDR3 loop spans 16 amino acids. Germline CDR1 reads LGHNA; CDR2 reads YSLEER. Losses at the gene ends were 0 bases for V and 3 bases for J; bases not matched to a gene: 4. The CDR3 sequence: CASSQDQQGVGNTIYF. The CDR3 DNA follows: TGCGCCAGCAGCCAAGATCAACAGGGGGTTGGAAACACCATATATTTT.

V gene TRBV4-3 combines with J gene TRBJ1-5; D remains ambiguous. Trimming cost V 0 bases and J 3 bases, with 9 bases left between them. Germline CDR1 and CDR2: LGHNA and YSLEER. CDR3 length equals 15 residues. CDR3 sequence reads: CASSQDGQYNQPQHF. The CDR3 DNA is TGCGCCAGCAGCCAAGACGGGCAATACAATCAGCCCCAGCATTTT.

The CDR3 loop is CASTGRGFNEKLFF. DNA for the CDR3: TGTGCCAGTACGGGGAGAGGGTTTAATGAAAAACTGTTTTTT. This sequence joins TRBV19 and TRBJ1-4; D is undetermined. Germline CDR1 LNHDA, CDR2 SQIVND (reference sequence). The CDR3 is 14 residues long. V lost 7 bases to trimming and J lost 4 bases, with 13 bases between them. Combining the CDR3 with reference TRBV19 and TRBJ1-4 gives the whole variable domain DGGITQSPKYLFRKEGQNVTLSCEQNLNHDAMYWYRQDPGQGLRLIYYSQIVNDFQKGDIAEGYSVSREKKESFPLTVTSAQKNPTAFYLCASTGRGFNEKLFFGSGTQLSVL.

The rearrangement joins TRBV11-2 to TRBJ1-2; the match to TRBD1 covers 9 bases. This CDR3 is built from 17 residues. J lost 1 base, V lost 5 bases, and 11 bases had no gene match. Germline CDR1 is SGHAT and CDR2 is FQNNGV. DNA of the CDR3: TGTGCCAGCAGCCAAGGGACAGGGCGTAAGGGTAACTATGGCTACACCTTC. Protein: CASSQGTGRKGNYGYTF. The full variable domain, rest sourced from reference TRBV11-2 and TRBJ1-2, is EAGVAQSPRYKIIEKRQSVAFWCNPISGHATLYWYQQILGQGPKLLIQFQNNGVVDDSQLPKDRFSAERLKGVDSTLKIQPAKLEDSAVYLCASSQGTGRKGNYGYTFGSGTRLTVV.

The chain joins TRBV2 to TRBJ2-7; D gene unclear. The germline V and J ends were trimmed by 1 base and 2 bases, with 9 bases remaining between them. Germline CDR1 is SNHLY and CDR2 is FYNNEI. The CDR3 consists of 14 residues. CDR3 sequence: CASSEDEMPYEQYF. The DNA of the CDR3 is TGTGCCAGCAGTGAAGACGAAATGCCCTACGAGCAGTACTTC.

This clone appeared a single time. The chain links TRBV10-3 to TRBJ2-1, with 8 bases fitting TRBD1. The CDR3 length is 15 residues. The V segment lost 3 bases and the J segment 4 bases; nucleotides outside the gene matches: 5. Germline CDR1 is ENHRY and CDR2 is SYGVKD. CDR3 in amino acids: CAISDSGTGYNEQFF. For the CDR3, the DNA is TGTGCCATCAGTGATTCGGGGACAGGATACAATGAGCAGTTCTTC.

The CDR3 protein is CASSVAGRISGANVLTF. The CDR3 nucleotides read TGTGCCAGCAGCGTTGCGGGACGGATCTCTGGGGCCAACGTCCTGACTTTC. The chain is built from TRBV9 and TRBJ2-6; a weak D match, TRBD2 (6 bases). Germline V lookup: CDR1 SGDLS, CDR2 YYNGEE. This CDR3 region has 17 residues. Trimming cost V 2 bases and J 0 bases, with 12 bases left between them.

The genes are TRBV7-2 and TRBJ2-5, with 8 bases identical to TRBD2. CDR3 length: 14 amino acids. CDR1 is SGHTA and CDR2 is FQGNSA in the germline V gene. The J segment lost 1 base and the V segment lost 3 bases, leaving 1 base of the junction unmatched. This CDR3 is CASSFAGGQETQYF. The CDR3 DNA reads TGTGCCAGCAGCTTCGCGGGGGGCCAAGAGACCCAGTACTTC. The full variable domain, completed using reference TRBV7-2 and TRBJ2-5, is GAGVSQSPSNKVTEKGKDVELRCDPISGHTALYWYRQSLGQGLEFLIYFQGNSAPDKSGLPSDRFSAERTGGSVSTLTIQRTQQEDSAVYLCASSFAGGQETQYFGPGTRLLVL.

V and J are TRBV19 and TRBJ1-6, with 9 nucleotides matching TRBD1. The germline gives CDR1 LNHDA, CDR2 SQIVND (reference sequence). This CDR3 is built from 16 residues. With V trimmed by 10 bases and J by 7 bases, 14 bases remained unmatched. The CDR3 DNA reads TGTGCCACCGCTACCCACCGGGACAGGGTGAATTCACCCCTCCACTTT. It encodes CATATHRDRVNSPLHF.

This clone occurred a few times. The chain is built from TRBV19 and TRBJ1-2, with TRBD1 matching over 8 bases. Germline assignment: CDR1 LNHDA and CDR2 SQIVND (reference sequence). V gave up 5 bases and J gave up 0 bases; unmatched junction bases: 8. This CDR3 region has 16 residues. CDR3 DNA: TGTGCCAGTAGTTCTAGACAGGGGAGGACTAACTATGGCTACACCTTC. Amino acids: CASSSRQGRTNYGYTF.

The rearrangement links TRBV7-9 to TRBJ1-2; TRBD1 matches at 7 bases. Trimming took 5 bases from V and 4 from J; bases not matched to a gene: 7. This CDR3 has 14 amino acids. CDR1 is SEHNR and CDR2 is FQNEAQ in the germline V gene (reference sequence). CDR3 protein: CASSVGQATYGYTF. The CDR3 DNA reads TGTGCCAGCAGCGTCGGACAGGCGACCTATGGCTACACCTTC.

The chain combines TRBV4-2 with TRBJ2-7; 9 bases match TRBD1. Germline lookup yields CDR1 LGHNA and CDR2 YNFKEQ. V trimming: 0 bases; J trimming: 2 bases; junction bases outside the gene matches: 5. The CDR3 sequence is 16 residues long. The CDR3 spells CASSQDPGQGPYEQYF. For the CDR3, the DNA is TGTGCCAGCAGCCAAGATCCGGGACAGGGTCCCTACGAGCAGTACTTC.